This entry is about one TCR beta chain. Its matching antigen is unknown. This sample was taken from a study of T cell responses to AZD1222 COVID-19 vaccine. Findings and limits, study-wide: Clonal diversity was possibly underestimated; the donors were predominantly white British and more often female. CD4 TCRs associated with vaccination spanned spike, dominating at 160-218 and 743-854. Recipients of AZD1222 seropositive at baseline numbered only five or six. Once two AZD1222 doses were given, Spike-specific TCR breadth and depth went up.

Profiling relied on immunoSEQ multiplex PCR, and the TCRdb table lists in-frame clones only, not all of them. The sample holds 95,000 to 150,000 clones, roughly 90% seen once. Germline V CDR1 and CDR2: MDHEN, SYDVKM. The CDR3 loop spans 11 amino acids. Trimming removed 6 bases at V and 6 bases at J, with 3 bases between. This TCR derives from an adult in good health. The sequenced sample was peripheral blood, obtained on day 0 of AZD1222 vaccination. V usage is TRBV28 and J usage is TRBJ1-6; D is unclear. The CDR3 DNA follows: TGTGCCAGCAGCCCTAATTCACCCCTCCACTTT. Translated: CASSPNSPLHF.